This T cell receptor beta chain was obtained from a study of long-term antiretroviral therapy in people with HIV. Regarding the study as a whole: The study lacked data on ART adherence, viral resistance or therapy changes. Those clones which expanded before ART made up the dominant part of the repertoire at all time points.

The CDR3 runs to 19 residues. Trimming removed 0 bases from V and 3 bases from J; junction bases left unmatched: 15. From germline, CDR1 is SGHRS and CDR2 YFSETQ. Concerning this clone: No antigen is known for it.

Running of the v3.0 immunoSEQ assay took place at survey level. Libraries were prepared by immunoSEQ multiplex PCR; TCRdb keeps only in-frame clonotypes and omits some of them. The data show about 11,000 clones, roughly four fifths seen once. The source material was unsorted PBMCs, sampled 1.2 years after starting antiretroviral therapy. The TCR originated in a man aged 40-49 years with HIV. V and J are TRBV5-1 and TRBJ1-2; 9 bases line up with TRBD1. The CDR3 loop reads CASSLGPGQGPRPYYGYTF. CDR3 nucleotide sequence: TGCGCCAGCAGCTTGGGACCGGGACAGGGACCGCGTCCTTACTATGGCTACACCTTC.